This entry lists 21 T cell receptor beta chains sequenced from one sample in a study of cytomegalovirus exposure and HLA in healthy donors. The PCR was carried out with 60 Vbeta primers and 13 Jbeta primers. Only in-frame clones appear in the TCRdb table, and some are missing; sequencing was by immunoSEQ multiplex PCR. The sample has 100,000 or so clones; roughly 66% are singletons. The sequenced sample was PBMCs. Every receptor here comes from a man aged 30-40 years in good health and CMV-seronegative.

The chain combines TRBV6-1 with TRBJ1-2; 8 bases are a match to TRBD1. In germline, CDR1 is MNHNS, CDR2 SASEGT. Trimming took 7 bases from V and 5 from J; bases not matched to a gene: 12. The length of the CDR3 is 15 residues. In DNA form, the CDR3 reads TGTGCCAGCAAAGTGACAGGGGAGACACTTTATGGCTACACCTTC. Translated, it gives CASKVTGETLYGYTF.

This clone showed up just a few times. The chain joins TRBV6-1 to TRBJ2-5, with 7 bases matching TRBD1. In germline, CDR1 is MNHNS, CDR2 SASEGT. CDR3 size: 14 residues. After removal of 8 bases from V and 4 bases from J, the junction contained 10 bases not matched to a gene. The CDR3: CASRLTGLIETQYF. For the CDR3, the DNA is TGTGCCAGCCGATTGACAGGGTTAATAGAGACCCAGTACTTC.

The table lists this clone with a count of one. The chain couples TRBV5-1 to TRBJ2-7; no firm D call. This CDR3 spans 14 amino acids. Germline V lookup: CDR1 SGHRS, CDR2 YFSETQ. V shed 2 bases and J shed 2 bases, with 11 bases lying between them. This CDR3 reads CASSFYEEPYEQYF. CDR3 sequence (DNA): TGCGCCAGCAGCTTTTACGAGGAACCCTACGAGCAGTACTTC. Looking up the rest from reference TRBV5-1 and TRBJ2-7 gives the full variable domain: KAGVTQTPRYLIKTRGQQVTLSCSPISGHRSVSWYQQTPGQGLQFLFEYFSETQRNKGNFPGRFSGRQFSNSRSEMNVSTLELGDSALYLCASSFYEEPYEQYFGPGTRLTVT.

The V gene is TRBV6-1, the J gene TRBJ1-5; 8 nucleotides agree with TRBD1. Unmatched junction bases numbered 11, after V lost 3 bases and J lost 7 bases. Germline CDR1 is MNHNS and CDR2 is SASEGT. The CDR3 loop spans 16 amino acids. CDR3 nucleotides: TGTGCCAGCAGTGACCTCGCCGACAGGGGTGGACAGCCCCAGCATTTT. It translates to CASSDLADRGGQPQHF.

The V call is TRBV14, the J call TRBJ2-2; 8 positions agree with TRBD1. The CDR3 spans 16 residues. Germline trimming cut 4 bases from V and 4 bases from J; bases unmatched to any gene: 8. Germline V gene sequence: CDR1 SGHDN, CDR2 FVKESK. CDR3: CASSRRQGSSTGELFF. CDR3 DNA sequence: TGTGCCAGCAGCCGAAGACAGGGGAGTAGCACCGGGGAGCTGTTTTTT.

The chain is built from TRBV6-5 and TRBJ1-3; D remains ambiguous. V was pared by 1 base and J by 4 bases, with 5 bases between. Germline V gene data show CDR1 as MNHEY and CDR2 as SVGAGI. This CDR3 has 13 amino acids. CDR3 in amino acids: CASSYLQGNTIYF. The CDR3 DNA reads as TGTGCCAGCAGTTACTTACAAGGAAACACCATATATTTT.

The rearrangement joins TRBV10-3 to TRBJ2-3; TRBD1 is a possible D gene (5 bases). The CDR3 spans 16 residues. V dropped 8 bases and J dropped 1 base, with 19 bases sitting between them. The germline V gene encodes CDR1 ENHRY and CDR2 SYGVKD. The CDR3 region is CAIGRPGPAGTDTQYF. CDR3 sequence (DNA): TGTGCCATCGGCCGTCCAGGGCCGGCTGGCACAGATACGCAGTATTTT.

CDR3 nucleotide sequence: TGTGCCAGCAGCGTGGACAGGGGTGGTGAAAAACTGTTTTTT. Translation: CASSVDRGGEKLFF. The chain couples TRBV9 to TRBJ1-4; 9 bases are a match to TRBD1. Looked up from germline, CDR1 is SGDLS and CDR2 is YYNGEE. Germline trimming cut 2 bases from V and 7 bases from J; bases unmatched to any gene: 3. The length of the CDR3 is 14 residues.

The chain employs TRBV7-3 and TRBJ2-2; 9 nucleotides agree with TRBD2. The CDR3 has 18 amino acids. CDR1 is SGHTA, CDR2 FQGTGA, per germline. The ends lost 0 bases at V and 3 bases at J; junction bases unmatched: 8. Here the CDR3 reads CASSLTGPSGTDTGELFF. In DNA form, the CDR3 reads TGTGCCAGCAGCTTAACCGGGCCTAGCGGGACAGACACCGGGGAGCTGTTTTTT. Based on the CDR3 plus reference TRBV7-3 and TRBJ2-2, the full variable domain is GAGVSQTPSNKVTEKGKYVELRCDPISGHTALYWYRQSLGQGPEFLIYFQGTGAADDSGLPNDRFFAVRPEGSVSTLKIQRTERGDSAVYLCASSLTGPSGTDTGELFFGEGSRLTVL.

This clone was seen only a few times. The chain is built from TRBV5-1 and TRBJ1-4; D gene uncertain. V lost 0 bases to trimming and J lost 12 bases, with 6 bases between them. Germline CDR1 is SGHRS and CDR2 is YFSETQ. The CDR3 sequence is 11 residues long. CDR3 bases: TGCGCCAGCAGCTTGGATGCAGAACTGTTTTTT. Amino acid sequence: CASSLDAELFF.

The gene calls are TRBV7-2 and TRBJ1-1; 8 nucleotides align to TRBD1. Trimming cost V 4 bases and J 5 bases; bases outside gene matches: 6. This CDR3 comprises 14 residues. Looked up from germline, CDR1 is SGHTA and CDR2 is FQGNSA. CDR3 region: CASSSQGAGTEAFF. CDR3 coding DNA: TGTGCCAGCAGCTCGCAGGGGGCAGGGACTGAAGCTTTCTTT.

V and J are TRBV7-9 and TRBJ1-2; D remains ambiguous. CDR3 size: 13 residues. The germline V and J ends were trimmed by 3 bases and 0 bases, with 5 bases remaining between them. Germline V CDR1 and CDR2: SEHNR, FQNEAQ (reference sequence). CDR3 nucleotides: TGTGCCAGCAGCTTTGAGGCTAACTATGGCTACACCTTC. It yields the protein CASSFEANYGYTF.

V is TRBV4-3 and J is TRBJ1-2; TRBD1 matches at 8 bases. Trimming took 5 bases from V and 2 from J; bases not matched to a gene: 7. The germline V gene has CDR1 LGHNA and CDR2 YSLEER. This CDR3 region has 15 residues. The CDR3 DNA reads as TGCGCCAGCAGCGTTTCGCAGGGGGCCAACTATGGCTACACCTTC. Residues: CASSVSQGANYGYTF.

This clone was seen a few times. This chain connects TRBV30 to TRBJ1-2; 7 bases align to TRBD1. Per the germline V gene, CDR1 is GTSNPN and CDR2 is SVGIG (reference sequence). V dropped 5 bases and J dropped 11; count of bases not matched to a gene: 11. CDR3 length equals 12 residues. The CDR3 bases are TGTGCCTGGTCCGGGACAGACGGTTTTTACACCTTC. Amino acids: CAWSGTDGFYTF.

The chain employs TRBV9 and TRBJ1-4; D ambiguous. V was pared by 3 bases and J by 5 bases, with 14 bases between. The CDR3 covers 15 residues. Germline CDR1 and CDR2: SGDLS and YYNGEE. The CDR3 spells CASSDEGWGNEKLFF. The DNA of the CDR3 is TGTGCCAGCAGCGACGAGGGTTGGGGAAATGAAAAACTGTTTTTT.

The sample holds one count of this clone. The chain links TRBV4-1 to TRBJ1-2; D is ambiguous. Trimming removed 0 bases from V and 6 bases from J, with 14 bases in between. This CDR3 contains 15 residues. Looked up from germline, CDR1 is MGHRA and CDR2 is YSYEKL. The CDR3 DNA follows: TGCGCCAGCAGCCAAGACTTAGGCATCGGGGATGGCTACACCTTC. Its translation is CASSQDLGIGDGYTF.

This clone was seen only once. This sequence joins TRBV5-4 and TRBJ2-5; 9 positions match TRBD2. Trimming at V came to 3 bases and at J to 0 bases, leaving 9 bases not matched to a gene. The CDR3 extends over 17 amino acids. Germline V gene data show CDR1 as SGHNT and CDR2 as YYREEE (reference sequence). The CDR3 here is CASSWGPSGANQETQYF. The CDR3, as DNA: TGTGCCAGCAGCTGGGGCCCTAGCGGGGCCAACCAAGAGACCCAGTACTTC.

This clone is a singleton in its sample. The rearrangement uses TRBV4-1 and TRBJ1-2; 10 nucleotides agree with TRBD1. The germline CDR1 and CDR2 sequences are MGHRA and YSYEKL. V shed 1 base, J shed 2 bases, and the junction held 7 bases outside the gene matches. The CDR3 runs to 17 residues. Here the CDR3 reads CASSQGHRDRGNYGYTF. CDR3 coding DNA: TGCGCCAGCAGCCAAGGCCACCGGGACAGGGGAAACTATGGCTACACCTTC.

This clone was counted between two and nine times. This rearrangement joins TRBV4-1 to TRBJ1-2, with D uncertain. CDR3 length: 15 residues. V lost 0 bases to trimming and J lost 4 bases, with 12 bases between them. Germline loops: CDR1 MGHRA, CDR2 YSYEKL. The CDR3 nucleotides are TGCGCCAGCAGCCAAGAGGCAGAACGGAGCTATGGCTACACCTTC. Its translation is CASSQEAERSYGYTF.

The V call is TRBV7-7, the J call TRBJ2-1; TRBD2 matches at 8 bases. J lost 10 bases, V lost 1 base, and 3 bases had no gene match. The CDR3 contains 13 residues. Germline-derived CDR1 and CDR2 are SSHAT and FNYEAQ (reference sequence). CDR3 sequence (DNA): TGTGCCAGCAGCTTAGGCGGGGGGCAGGAGCAGTTCTTC. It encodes CASSLGGGQEQFF.

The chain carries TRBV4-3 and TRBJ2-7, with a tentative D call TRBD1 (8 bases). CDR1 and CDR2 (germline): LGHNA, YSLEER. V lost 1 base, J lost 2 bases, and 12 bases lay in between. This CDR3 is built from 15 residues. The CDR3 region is CASSQGTGRAYEQYF. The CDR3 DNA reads TGCGCCAGCAGCCAAGGGACAGGGAGGGCCTACGAGCAGTACTTC.